These 24 T cell receptor beta chains came from one sample sequenced in a study of blood T cell repertoires in COVID-19. The data were produced by immunoSEQ multiplex PCR, yet TCRdb's version contains in-frame clones alone and is incomplete. The sample includes 250,000 to 350,000 clones, roughly nine tenths of them seen just once. The material sequenced was PBMCs or T cells enriched from blood (not recorded which). These receptors were taken from a woman between 45 and 60 years old who had recovered from COVID-19.

In its sample, this clone was seen once. Other DNA sequences of this sample code for an identical CDR3. The V call is TRBV3-1 (or the pseudogene TRBV3-2), the J call TRBJ2-7; D is ambiguous. The germline V gene encodes CDR1 LGHDT and CDR2 YNNKEL (reference sequence). V gave up 0 bases and J gave up 4 bases, with 4 bases separating them. There are 12 residues in the CDR3. The CDR3 loop is CASSQERYEQYF. The CDR3 DNA reads as TGTGCCAGCAGCCAAGAGAGGTACGAGCAGTACTTC.

The chain recombines TRBV7-9 with TRBJ2-1; 8 nucleotides match TRBD2. V lost 1 base, J lost 9 bases, and 5 bases stayed unmatched. Per the germline V gene, CDR1 is SEHNR and CDR2 is FQNEAQ (reference sequence). The CDR3 has 14 amino acids. Here the CDR3 reads CASSLDSGGSEQFF. Written as DNA, the CDR3 is TGTGCCAGCAGCTTAGACTCGGGAGGGAGTGAGCAGTTCTTC.

The rearrangement joins TRBV9 to TRBJ1-6; 7 positions match TRBD1. Germline V gene lookup returns CDR1 SGDLS and CDR2 YYNGEE. With 4 bases clipped from V and 6 bases from J, the junction kept 4 bases outside the gene matches. This CDR3 is built from 14 residues. The CDR3 DNA is TGTGCCAGCAGCCTGACAGGGAGTAATTCACCCCTCCACTTT. Its translation: CASSLTGSNSPLHF.

The V call is TRBV5-1, the J call TRBJ2-1; 7 nucleotides line up with TRBD1. The ends lost 4 bases at V and 4 bases at J; junction bases unmatched: 8. The CDR3 loop spans 15 amino acids. From germline, CDR1 is SGHRS and CDR2 YFSETQ. CDR3 nucleotide sequence: TGCGCCAGCAGCCCTCGACAGGGTACTTACAATGAGCAGTTCTTC. The encoded protein is CASSPRQGTYNEQFF.

The V gene is TRBV2, the J gene TRBJ2-2, with unresolved D. The CDR3 is made up of 13 amino acids. Germline V gene data show CDR1 as SNHLY and CDR2 as FYNNEI. V lost 5 bases to trimming and J lost 5 bases, with 9 bases between them. The CDR3 coding sequence is TGTGCCAGCAGTCCTATCTGGACCGGGGAGCTGTTTTTT. Translating it yields CASSPIWTGELFF.

The rearrangement joins TRBV6-1 to TRBJ2-5; 9 nucleotides line up with TRBD1. V was clipped by 2 bases and J by 5 bases; unmatched bases: 3. The CDR3 consists of 14 residues. Germline CDR1 reads MNHNS; CDR2 reads SASEGT. CDR3 sequence (DNA): TGTGCCAGCAGTGAAACAGGGGGCAAGGAGACCCAGTACTTC. As protein: CASSETGGKETQYF.

The J gene is TRBJ2-5, the V gene TRBV6-5, with TRBD2 as a possible D gene (6 bases). Trimming shortened V by 10 bases and J by 5 bases, and 20 bases separated the two germline ends. The CDR3 runs 14 residues. Germline CDR1 reads MNHEY; CDR2 reads SVGAGI. CDR3 in amino acids: CATEKSGGGETQYF. The CDR3 DNA reads TGTGCCACGGAAAAAAGCGGAGGAGGGGAGACCCAGTACTTC.

The V call is TRBV29-1, the J call TRBJ1-1; D possibly corresponds to TRBD1 (6 bases). The length of the CDR3 is 14 residues. V was clipped by 4 bases and J by 1 base, with 13 bases between them. Germline CDR1 and CDR2: SQVTM and ANQGSEA. The CDR3 DNA reads as TGCAGCGTTGCGGCCGGACAGACGAACACTGAAGCTTTCTTT. It translates to CSVAAGQTNTEAFF.

V usage is TRBV20-1 and J usage is TRBJ1-5, with 9 bases matching TRBD1. The CDR3 contains 15 residues. Germline V gene sequence: CDR1 DFQATT, CDR2 SNEGSKA (reference sequence). The V and J ends lost 3 bases and 3 bases, in that order; junction bases with no gene match: 6. The CDR3: CSASPGTGFNQPQHF. CDR3 nucleotide sequence: TGCAGTGCTAGTCCCGGGACAGGGTTCAATCAGCCCCAGCATTTT.

This rearrangement joins TRBV5-1 to TRBJ2-3; D is uncertain. V lost 4 bases and J 1 base, leaving 13 bases between the germline ends. Germline CDR1 reads SGHRS; CDR2 reads YFSETQ. The CDR3 is made up of 15 amino acids. The CDR3: CASSPDLGGTDTQYF. The DNA for the CDR3 is TGCGCCAGCAGCCCAGACCTGGGCGGCACAGATACGCAGTATTTT.

The table lists this clone with a count of one. This chain connects TRBV27 to TRBJ1-2, with 7 bases identical to TRBD1. V shed 5 bases, J shed 6 bases, and the junction held 6 bases outside the gene matches. Germline CDR1 MNHEY, CDR2 SMNVEV (reference sequence). This CDR3 is built from 13 residues. The CDR3 DNA reads as TGTGCCAGCAGTATGGACAGGACCCATGGCTACACCTTC. This sequence encodes CASSMDRTHGYTF.

The gene calls are TRBV9 and TRBJ2-2; 8 nucleotides line up with TRBD1. The germline V gene encodes CDR1 SGDLS and CDR2 YYNGEE. This CDR3 spans 14 amino acids. The V and J ends lost 0 bases and 6 bases, in that order; junction bases with no gene match: 1. CDR3 nucleotide sequence: TGTGCCAGCAGCGTAGTACAGGGGGCCGGGGAGCTGTTTTTT. This codes for CASSVVQGAGELFF.

The chain has TRBV28 and TRBJ1-5; D is undetermined. Germline CDR1 reads MDHEN; CDR2 reads SYDVKM. V lost 5 bases and J lost 2, with 10 bases in between. There are 14 residues in the CDR3. The CDR3 is CASSATSRNQPQHF. CDR3 DNA sequence: TGTGCCAGCAGTGCGACATCACGCAATCAGCCCCAGCATTTT.

The chain uses TRBV5-6 and TRBJ1-2, with TRBD1 matching over 8 bases. J lost 3 bases, V lost 0 bases, and 4 bases had no gene match. In germline, CDR1 is SGHDT, CDR2 YYEEEE. This CDR3 has 15 residues. The CDR3 here is CASSLEYRGDYGYTF. The CDR3 DNA is TGTGCCAGCAGCTTGGAATACAGGGGGGACTATGGCTACACCTTC.

The chain links TRBV3-1 (or the pseudogene TRBV3-2) to TRBJ2-1; 15 nucleotides agree with TRBD2. CDR1 is LGHDT and CDR2 is YNNKEL in the germline V gene (reference sequence). There are 19 residues in the CDR3. With V trimmed by 4 bases and J by 4 bases, 11 bases remained unmatched. The CDR3 here is CASSPNPGLAGGMYNEQFF. CDR3 bases: TGTGCCAGCAGCCCGAATCCGGGACTAGCGGGAGGTATGTACAATGAGCAGTTCTTC.

The V and J genes are TRBV7-6 and TRBJ2-2; D perhaps matches TRBD2 (5 bases). Between the trimmed V and J ends, which lost 2 bases and 3 bases, there was a span of 22 bases. From germline, CDR1 is SGHVS and CDR2 FNYEAQ. This CDR3 has 19 residues. Written as DNA, the CDR3 is TGTGCCAGCAGCTTAAGATTGACTTCCGAGGGCCGGGACACCGGGGAGCTGTTTTTT. Amino acid sequence: CASSLRLTSEGRDTGELFF.

The rearrangement links TRBV29-1 to TRBJ2-7, with D unclear. The CDR3 has 12 amino acids. The germline V and J ends were trimmed by 2 bases and 3 bases, with 8 bases remaining between them. Germline loops: CDR1 SQVTM, CDR2 ANQGSEA. The CDR3 spells CSVENPGYEQYF. The CDR3 DNA reads as TGCAGCGTTGAAAATCCGGGCTACGAGCAGTACTTC.

V is TRBV2 and J is TRBJ1-2; no clear D gene. Germline V gene lookup returns CDR1 SNHLY and CDR2 FYNNEI. The CDR3 consists of 15 residues. Trimming took off 6 bases at V and 3 bases at J, with 17 bases between the two ends. CDR3 in amino acids: CASSARGGSDYGYTF. The CDR3 DNA follows: TGTGCCAGCAGCGCCCGCGGCGGGAGCGACTATGGCTACACCTTC.

CDR3 DNA sequence: TGTGCCAGCGGCTTTCGAGCGTACAATGAGCAGTTCTTC. Encoded protein: CASGFRAYNEQFF. This chain joins TRBV12-3 or TRBV12-4 and TRBJ2-1, with unresolved D. The CDR3 is 13 residues long. Trimming took 8 bases from V and 4 from J, leaving 12 bases between them.

The V gene is TRBV15, the J gene TRBJ2-7; TRBD1 agrees at 7 bases. This CDR3 has 14 residues. Looked up from germline, CDR1 is LNHNV and CDR2 is YYDKDF (reference sequence). The V and J ends lost 8 bases and 1 base, in that order; junction bases with no gene match: 8. Here the CDR3 reads CATSSRDRSYEQYF. In nucleotides, the CDR3 is TGTGCCACCTCTTCGAGGGACAGATCCTACGAGCAGTACTTC.

The chain combines TRBV27 with TRBJ1-5; no clear D gene. V was cut by 6 bases and J by 2 bases, with 32 bases left in between. Germline CDR1 is MNHEY and CDR2 is SMNVEV (reference sequence). The length of the CDR3 is 21 residues. This CDR3 reads CASRSWFGPGSVGSGNQPQHF. In nucleotides, the CDR3 is TGTGCCAGCAGGAGTTGGTTTGGGCCAGGCTCCGTCGGGAGCGGCAATCAGCCCCAGCATTTT.

The J gene is TRBJ1-1, the V gene TRBV5-1; 8 positions agree with TRBD1. Looked up from germline, CDR1 is SGHRS and CDR2 is YFSETQ. V dropped 4 bases and J dropped 1; count of bases not matched to a gene: 6. The CDR3 runs 15 residues. The CDR3 sequence is CASSQDGQGNTEAFF. Here the CDR3 DNA reads TGCGCCAGCAGCCAAGACGGACAGGGGAACACTGAAGCTTTCTTT.

V gene TRBV9 combines with J gene TRBJ1-1; no clear D. The V end was cut by 1 base, the J end by 0 bases, with 19 bases between. Germline V lookup: CDR1 SGDLS, CDR2 YYNGEE. The CDR3 covers 18 residues. CDR3 coding DNA: TGTGCCAGCAGCGTAAGTGCTTTGCGGCGTTGGATGAACACTGAAGCTTTCTTT. The encoded protein is CASSVSALRRWMNTEAFF.

This chain joins TRBV24-1 and TRBJ2-2, with 12 positions matching TRBD1. This CDR3 contains 17 residues. In germline, CDR1 is KGHDR, CDR2 SFDVKD. V was pared by 8 bases and J by 1 base, with 7 bases of the junction left unmatched. The CDR3 reads CATTPGQGAENTGELFF. DNA for the CDR3: TGTGCCACCACCCCGGGACAGGGGGCTGAGAACACCGGGGAGCTGTTTTTT.